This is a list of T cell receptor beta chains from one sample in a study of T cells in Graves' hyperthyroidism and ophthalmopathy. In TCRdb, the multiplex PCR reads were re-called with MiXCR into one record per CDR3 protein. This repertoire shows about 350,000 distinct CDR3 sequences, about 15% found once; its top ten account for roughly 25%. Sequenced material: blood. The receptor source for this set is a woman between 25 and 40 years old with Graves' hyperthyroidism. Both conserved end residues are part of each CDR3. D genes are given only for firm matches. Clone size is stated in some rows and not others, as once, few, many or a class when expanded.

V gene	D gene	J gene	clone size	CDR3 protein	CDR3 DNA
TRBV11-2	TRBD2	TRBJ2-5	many	CASSPHRRERETQYF	TGTGCCAGCAGCCCCCATCGGCGGGAGCGAGAGACCCAGTACTTC
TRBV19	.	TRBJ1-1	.	CASSLPYTEAFF	TGTGCCAGTAGCCTCCCCTACACTGAAGCTTTCTTT
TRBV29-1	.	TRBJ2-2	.	CSVRDGNTGELFF	TGCAGCGTGAGGGACGGCAACACCGGGGAGCTGTTTTTT
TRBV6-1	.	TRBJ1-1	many	CASSYGGRNTEAFF	TGTGCCAGCAGTTACGGCGGGCGGAACACTGAAGCTTTCTTT
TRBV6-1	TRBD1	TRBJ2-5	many	CASSENRGRRETQYF	TGTGCCAGCAGTGAGAACAGGGGGCGCAGGGAGACCCAGTACTTC
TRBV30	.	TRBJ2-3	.	CAWSVKAPTDTQYF	TGTGCCTGGAGTGTCAAGGCCCCCACAGATACGCAGTATTTT
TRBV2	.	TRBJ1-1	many	CASRYPRGNTEAFF	TGTGCCAGCAGGTACCCACGGGGAAACACTGAAGCTTTCTTT
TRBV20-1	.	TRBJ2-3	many	CSSELLGTDTQYF	TGCAGTTCAGAACTCCTAGGCACAGATACGCAGTATTTT
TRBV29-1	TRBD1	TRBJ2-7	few	CSTWDRGAYEQYF	TGCAGCACCTGGGACAGGGGTGCCTACGAGCAGTACTTC
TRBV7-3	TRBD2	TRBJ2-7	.	CASSSPSGLAGEQNQIYEQYF	TGTGCCAGCAGCTCCCCCTCGGGACTAGCGGGAGAACAAAACCAAATCTACGAGCAGTACTTC
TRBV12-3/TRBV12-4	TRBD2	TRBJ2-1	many	CASTGTSGYNEQFF	TGTGCCAGCACGGGGACTAGCGGTTACAATGAGCAGTTCTTC
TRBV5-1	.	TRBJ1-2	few	CASSQGVTNYGYTF	TGCGCCAGCAGCCAAGGGGTCACTAACTATGGCTACACCTTC
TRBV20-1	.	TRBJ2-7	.	CRPSGDSRF	TGCAGACCCTCCGGGGATTCCCGATTC
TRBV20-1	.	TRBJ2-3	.	CSARREEAGDTQYF	TGCAGTGCTAGAAGGGAGGAGGCTGGAGATACGCAGTATTTT
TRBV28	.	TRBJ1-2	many	CASMQGLYYGYTF	TGTGCCAGCATGCAGGGGCTGTACTATGGCTACACCTTC
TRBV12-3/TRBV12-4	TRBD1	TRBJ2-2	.	CASSERTGGGELFF	TGTGCCAGCAGTGAACGGACAGGTGGCGGGGAGCTGTTTTTT
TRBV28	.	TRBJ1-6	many	CASRDWAGNAPLHF	TGTGCCAGCAGGGACTGGGCAGGGAATGCACCCCTCCACTTT
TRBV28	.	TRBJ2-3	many	CASSPLNWGRDGDTQYF	TGTGCCAGCAGTCCCTTAAATTGGGGTAGGGATGGGGATACGCAGTATTTT
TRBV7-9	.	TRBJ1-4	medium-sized	CASSGRYGTPDNEKLFF	TGTGCCAGCAGCGGAAGATACGGGACACCAGACAATGAAAAACTGTTTTTT
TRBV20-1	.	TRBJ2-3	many	CSARRGGGTTDTQYF	TGCAGTGCTAGAAGGGGGGGAGGGACCACAGATACGCAGTATTTT
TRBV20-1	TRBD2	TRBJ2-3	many	CSASSGSRTDTQYF	TGCAGTGCTAGCAGCGGGAGCCGCACAGATACGCAGTATTTT
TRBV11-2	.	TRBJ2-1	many	CASSLAGTLTNEQFF	TGTGCCAGCAGCTTAGCGGGGACGCTTACTAATGAGCAGTTCTTC
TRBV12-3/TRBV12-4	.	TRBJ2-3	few	CASSLLSAGTDTQYF	TGTGCCAGCAGTTTATTAAGCGCCGGCACAGATACGCAGTATTTT
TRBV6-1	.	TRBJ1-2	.	CASSDGTDDGYTF	TGTGCCAGCAGCGACGGGACCGATGATGGCTACACCTTC
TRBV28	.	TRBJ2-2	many	CASSGIGLLQNGELFF	TGTGCCAGCAGCGGCATAGGACTATTGCAGAACGGGGAGCTGTTTTTT
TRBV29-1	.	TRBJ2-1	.	CSVEYTWANEQFF	TGCAGCGTTGAGTACACGTGGGCTAATGAGCAGTTCTTC
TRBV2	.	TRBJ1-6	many	CASKGSTTVHF	TGTGCCAGCAAGGGGTCCACTACGGTCCACTTT
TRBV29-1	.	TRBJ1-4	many	CSVQGGVFEKLFF	TGCAGCGTGCAGGGAGGGGTATTTGAAAAACTGTTTTTT
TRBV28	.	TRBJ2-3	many	CASNTPLADTQYF	TGTGCCAGCAATACGCCCCTAGCAGATACGCAGTATTTT
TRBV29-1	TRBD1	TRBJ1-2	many	CSVEGQGYGYTF	TGCAGCGTTGAAGGACAGGGTTATGGCTACACCTTC
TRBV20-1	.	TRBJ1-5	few	CSATAVGGISQPQHF	TGCAGCGCAACGGCAGTTGGAGGGATAAGTCAGCCCCAGCATTTT
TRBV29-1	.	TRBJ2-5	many	CSVEGGGMETQYF	TGCAGCGTCGAAGGGGGGGGTATGGAGACCCAGTACTTC
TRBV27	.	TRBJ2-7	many	CASSFGLTYEQYF	TGTGCCAGCAGTTTCGGACTCACATACGAGCAGTACTTC
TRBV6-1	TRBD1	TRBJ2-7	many	CASRDRVYEQYF	TGTGCCAGCAGGGACAGGGTCTACGAGCAGTACTTC
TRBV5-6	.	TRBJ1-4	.	CASSLASEMKLFF	TGTGCCAGCAGCTTGGCCTCGGAAATGAAACTGTTTTTT
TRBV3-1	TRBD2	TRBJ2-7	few	CASSRLGTSGGPYEQYF	TGTGCCAGCAGCCGACTCGGGACTAGCGGGGGTCCCTACGAGCAGTACTTC
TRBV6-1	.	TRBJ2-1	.	CASSVVAVRPANEQFF	TGTGCCAGCAGTGTCGTAGCGGTCCGCCCCGCCAATGAGCAGTTCTTC
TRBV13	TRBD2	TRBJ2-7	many	CASRTAGGPLEQYF	TGTGCCAGCAGGACAGCGGGAGGGCCACTTGAGCAGTACTTC
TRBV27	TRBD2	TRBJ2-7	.	CASSLLTASGSYEQYF	TGTGCCAGCAGTTTATTAACCGCTAGCGGTTCCTACGAGCAGTACTTC
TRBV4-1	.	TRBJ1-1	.	CASSHVGRNTEAFF	TGCGCCAGCAGCCATGTTGGACGGAACACTGAAGCTTTCTTT
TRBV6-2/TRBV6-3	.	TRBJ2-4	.	CASRQDGKNIQYF	TGTGCCAGCAGGCAGGATGGCAAAAACATTCAGTACTTC
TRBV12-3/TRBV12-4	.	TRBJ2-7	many	CASSLQDSSSEQYF	TGTGCCAGCAGTTTACAGGACAGCAGTAGCGAGCAGTACTTC
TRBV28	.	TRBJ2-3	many	CASSLRETGADTQYF	TGTGCCAGCAGTTTGCGTGAAACCGGCGCAGATACGCAGTATTTT
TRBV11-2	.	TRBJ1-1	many	CASSFLQNTEAFF	TGTGCCAGCAGCTTTTTGCAGAACACTGAAGCTTTCTTT
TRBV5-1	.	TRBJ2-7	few	CASSLGRGNEQYF	TGCGCCAGCAGCTTGGGTAGGGGAAACGAGCAGTACTTC